The 10 T cell receptor beta chains in this list originate from one sample, sequenced in a study of blood T cell repertoires in COVID-19. Generated by immunoSEQ multiplex PCR, the TCRdb table keeps only in-frame clones and is missing some. The sample records fewer than 350,000 clones, 89% being singletons. The sample taken for sequencing was PBMCs or T cells enriched from blood (not recorded which). These receptors were taken from a woman aged 35 to 49 who had recovered from COVID-19.

The J gene is TRBJ2-5, the V gene TRBV15, with TRBD2 matching 11 bases. With V trimmed by 5 bases and J by 5 bases, 7 bases remained unmatched. Germline V gene data show CDR1 as LNHNV and CDR2 as YYDKDF (reference sequence). The CDR3 runs to 15 residues. Here the CDR3 DNA reads TGTGCCACCAGCTCTAGCGGGGGGCAGAGGGAGACCCAGTACTTC. It specifies CATSSSGGQRETQYF.

The chain combines TRBV4-1 with TRBJ2-2; the D is unclear. The CDR3 extends over 14 amino acids. Germline V CDR1 and CDR2: MGHRA, YSYEKL. Trimming took 7 bases from V and 0 from J, leaving 9 bases between them. The CDR3, as DNA: TGCGCCAGCAATAAGCGCGCGAACACCGGGGAGCTGTTTTTT. It yields the protein CASNKRANTGELFF.

The rearrangement links TRBV24-1 to TRBJ1-5; 7 nucleotides match TRBD1. The CDR3 contains 15 residues. V lost 9 bases and J lost 4; bases outside the gene matches: 11. CDR1 KGHDR and CDR2 SFDVKD come from the germline V gene. CDR3 coding DNA: TGTGCCACCGGAGGAAGGGGGCTTGGAAATCAGCCCCAGCATTTT. It is translated as CATGGRGLGNQPQHF.

V usage is TRBV27 and J usage is TRBJ2-7; weak D call: TRBD2 (6 bases). Germline CDR1 MNHEY, CDR2 SMNVEV (reference sequence). V was clipped by 6 bases and J by 0 bases, with 15 bases between them. The CDR3 is 15 amino acids. The CDR3, as DNA: TGTGCCAGCAGCCGGGACTCACGGAGCTCCTACGAGCAGTACTTC. Translation: CASSRDSRSSYEQYF.

This chain uses TRBV7-6 with TRBJ2-2; D gene uncertain. The V gene lost 3 bases and the J gene lost 4 bases, with 15 bases spanning the gap. Germline V gene lookup returns CDR1 SGHVS and CDR2 FNYEAQ. The CDR3 length is 16 residues. As DNA, the CDR3 is TGTGCCAGCAGCTTGATGGCCTCCTCGGGCACCGGGGAGCTGTTTTTT. Translation: CASSLMASSGTGELFF.

This chain connects TRBV7-9 to TRBJ2-7; 12 positions agree with TRBD2. CDR1 SEHNR and CDR2 FQNEAQ come from the germline V gene (reference sequence). This CDR3 has 14 residues. V dropped 1 base and J dropped 7; count of bases not matched to a gene: 2. CDR3 in DNA: TGTGCCAGCAGCTTAGGACTAGCGGGAGAAGAGCAGTACTTC. Residues: CASSLGLAGEEQYF.

The chain recombines TRBV7-9 with TRBJ1-5, with 7 bases matching TRBD1. CDR1 is SEHNR, CDR2 FQNEAQ, per germline (reference sequence). The CDR3 loop spans 15 amino acids. With 4 bases clipped from V and 7 bases from J, the junction kept 10 bases outside the gene matches. CDR3 loop: CASSYDRVEGQPQHF. In DNA, the CDR3 is TGTGCCAGCAGCTATGACAGGGTAGAGGGGCAGCCCCAGCATTTT.

The CDR3 DNA reads TGTGCCAGCAGCCAAGAAGTAGCACGCACAGATACGCAGTATTTT. Amino acid sequence: CASSQEVARTDTQYF. The rearrangement uses TRBV3-1 (or the pseudogene TRBV3-2) and TRBJ2-3; D uncertain. This CDR3 contains 15 residues. Germline V gives CDR1 LGHDT, CDR2 YNNKEL (reference sequence). Trimming removed 0 bases at V and 1 base at J, with 8 bases between.

The rearrangement uses TRBV4-3 and TRBJ2-5, with 7 bases aligning to TRBD2. CDR1 and CDR2 (germline): LGHNA, YSLEER. The V segment lost 1 base and the J segment 1 base; nucleotides outside the gene matches: 12. The CDR3 length is 18 residues. CDR3 DNA sequence: TGCGCCAGCAGCCAAGGTCTGCCTAGCGGAGCCATCCAAGAGACCCAGTACTTC. Protein sequence: CASSQGLPSGAIQETQYF.

The chain recombines TRBV3-1 (or the pseudogene TRBV3-2) with TRBJ2-3, with TRBD2 matching over 11 bases. CDR3 length: 15 residues. Germline trimming cut 5 bases from V and 5 bases from J; bases unmatched to any gene: 6. Germline V gene lookup returns CDR1 LGHDT and CDR2 YNNKEL (reference sequence). The CDR3 spells CASSAPGLAVDTQYF. The CDR3, as DNA: TGTGCCAGCAGCGCCCCGGGACTAGCGGTAGATACGCAGTATTTT.